A selection of T cell receptor beta chains follows, all from one sample in a study of blood T cell repertoires in COVID-19. The data were produced by immunoSEQ multiplex PCR, yet TCRdb's version contains in-frame clones alone and is incomplete. The data contain about 480,000 clones, 88% of them singletons. The source material was peripheral blood. Receptors were obtained from a woman in her forties or fifties with COVID-19, enrolled during active disease. Each CDR3 is given with its conserved first and last residue. D genes are given only for firm matches. Clone size is not always given. Where it is, it says once, few, many or a class for expanded clones.

TRBJ2-3 TRBV29-1 . . TGCAGCGTCCGGACTGCAGATACGCAGTATTTT CSVRTADTQYF
TRBJ1-4 TRBV5-6 . TRBD1 TGTGCCAGCAGCTCGACAGGGACCACTAATGAAAAACTGTTTTTT CASSSTGTTNEKLFF
TRBJ1-5 TRBV6-5 . . TGTGCCAGCACGGCAGGGATAATCGGGCAGCCCCAGCATTTT CASTAGIIGQPQHF
TRBJ1-2 TRBV11-2 . TRBD1 TGTGCCAGCAGCTTAGGACAGGGAAACTATGGCTACACCTTC CASSLGQGNYGYTF
TRBJ2-7 TRBV27 . . TGTGCCAGCAGTCCCCGGACAGAGAGCGAGCAGTACTTC CASSPRTESEQYF
TRBJ2-2 TRBV19 . TRBD1 TGTGCCAGTAGTGCCGAGACAGGGACGAACACCGGGGAGCTGTTTTTT CASSAETGTNTGELFF
TRBJ2-7 TRBV3-1/TRBV3-2 once TRBD1 TGTGCCAGCAGCGAACAGGGGGTACTCTCCTACGAGCAGTACTTC CASSEQGVLSYEQYF
TRBJ2-1 TRBV28 once . TGTGCCAGCAGTTCCCCCCCCGGGACTCCCAATGAGCAGTTCTTC CASSSPPGTPNEQFF
TRBJ2-3 TRBV7-9 . . TGTGCCAGCAGACTAACAGATACGCAGTATTTT CASRLTDTQYF
TRBJ1-2 TRBV18 . . TGTGCCAGCTCACCGTCGGGGAACTATGGCTACACCTTC CASSPSGNYGYTF
TRBJ2-7 TRBV30 once . TGTGCCTGGAGTGTAACGGTGTACGAGCAGTACTTC CAWSVTVYEQYF
TRBJ2-3 TRBV7-9 . . TGTGCCAGCAGGAAGGGGAACACAGATACGCAGTATTTT CASRKGNTDTQYF
TRBJ1-2 TRBV29-1 . TRBD1 TGCAGCACAACCGCTCACACAGGGGACTTGGGCTACACCTTC CSTTAHTGDLGYTF
TRBJ1-1 TRBV5-1 . TRBD1 TGCGCCAGCAGCTTGGGACAGGGAGACCTGCAGTGGGCTTTCTTT CASSLGQGDLQWAFF
TRBJ2-7 TRBV25-1 . . TGTGCCAGCAGTGAATCTACCTACGAGCAGTACTTC CASSESTYEQYF
TRBJ2-5 TRBV3-1/TRBV3-2 . . TGTGCCAGCAGCCAACGCCCAGGGCGGCGGGAGACCCAGTACTTC CASSQRPGRRETQYF
TRBJ2-2 TRBV6-2/TRBV6-3 . . TGTGCCAGCCGCCAGCCACTAGACACCGGGGAGCTGTTTTTT CASRQPLDTGELFF
TRBJ1-2 TRBV6-5 . . TGTGCCAGCAGCGATCCGGGAACGAATGGCTACACCTTC CASSDPGTNGYTF
TRBJ2-3 TRBV7-2 . TRBD1 TGTGCCAGCAGCCCAGGGGGCGTTAGCACAGATACGCAGTATTTT CASSPGGVSTDTQYF
TRBJ1-1 TRBV6-5 once TRBD1 TGTGCCAGCAGTTATTTCCAGGGGGCTTCGATTGGTGAAGCTTTCTTT CASSYFQGASIGEAFF
TRBJ2-7 TRBV4-1 . . TGCGCCAGTAACTACTACGAGCAGTACTTC CASNYYEQYF
TRBJ1-2 TRBV30 . TRBD1 TGTGCCTTTAAAAAGACAGGGGAGGGAGGCTACACCTTC CAFKKTGEGGYTF
TRBJ1-2 TRBV4-1 . TRBD1 TGCGCCAGCAGCCTGGGGACAGGGGGCATGAGCTACACCTTC CASSLGTGGMSYTF
TRBJ2-5 TRBV5-1 . . TGCGCCAGCAGCTTGGAGGGGGGGATTCGGGAGACCCAGTACTTC CASSLEGGIRETQYF
TRBJ2-2 TRBV27 . TRBD2 TGTGCCAGCAACCCGGGACTAGCGGATCTAAAGGACGGGGAGCTGTTTTTT CASNPGLADLKDGELFF
TRBJ1-2 TRBV7-9 . TRBD1 TGTGCCAGCAGCGCTAAGGGGGCGGGTGGCTACACCTTC CASSAKGAGGYTF
TRBJ1-1 TRBV5-1 . . TGCGCCAGCAGCTTGGAGGTGGGTACAGGGAGCACTGAAGCTTTCTTT CASSLEVGTGSTEAFF
TRBJ1-1 TRBV7-9 . . TGTGCCAGCACCCCGATGGGGAGCACTGAAGCTTTCTTT CASTPMGSTEAFF
TRBJ2-7 TRBV11-2 . TRBD1 TGTGCCAGCAGCTTAGGACAGGGGTTGTACGAGCAGTACTTC CASSLGQGLYEQYF
TRBJ2-5 TRBV28 . . TGTGCCAGCAGTTTAGAGCGAAAAGGGAGTCTTGGGGAGACCCAGTACTTC CASSLERKGSLGETQYF
TRBJ1-1 TRBV29-1 . . TGCAGCGTTGGGAGGGGAGGTAACACTGAAGCTTTCTTT CSVGRGGNTEAFF